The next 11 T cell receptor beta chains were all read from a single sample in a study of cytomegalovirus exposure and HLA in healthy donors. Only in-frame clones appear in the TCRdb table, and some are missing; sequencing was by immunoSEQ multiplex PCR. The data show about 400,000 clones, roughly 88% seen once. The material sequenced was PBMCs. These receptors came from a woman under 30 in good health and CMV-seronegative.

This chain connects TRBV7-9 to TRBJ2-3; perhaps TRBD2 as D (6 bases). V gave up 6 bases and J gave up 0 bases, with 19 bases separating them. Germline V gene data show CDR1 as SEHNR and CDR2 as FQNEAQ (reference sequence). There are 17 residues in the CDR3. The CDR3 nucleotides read TGTGCCAGCAGTCGAACGACTAGAGCCCCTAGCACAGATACGCAGTATTTT. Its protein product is CASSRTTRAPSTDTQYF.

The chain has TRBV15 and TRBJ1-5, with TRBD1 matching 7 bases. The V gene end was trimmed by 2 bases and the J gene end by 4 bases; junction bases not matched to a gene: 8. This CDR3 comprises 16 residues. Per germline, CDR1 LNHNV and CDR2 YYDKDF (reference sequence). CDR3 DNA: TGTGCCACCAGCAGACAACAGGGGCCGCTAAATCAGCCCCAGCATTTT. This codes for CATSRQQGPLNQPQHF.

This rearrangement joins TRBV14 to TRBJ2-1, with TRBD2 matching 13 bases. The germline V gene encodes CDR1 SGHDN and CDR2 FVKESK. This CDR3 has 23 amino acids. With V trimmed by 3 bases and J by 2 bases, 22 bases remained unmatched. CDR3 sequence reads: CASSQGTFRLRTSGSGPYNEQFF. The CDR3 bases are TGTGCCAGCAGCCAGGGGACCTTCAGGCTACGGACTAGCGGGAGTGGCCCCTACAATGAGCAGTTCTTC.

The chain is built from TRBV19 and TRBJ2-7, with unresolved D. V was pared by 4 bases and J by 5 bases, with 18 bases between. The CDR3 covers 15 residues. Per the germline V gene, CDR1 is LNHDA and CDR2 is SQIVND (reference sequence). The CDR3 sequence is CASSKHSRPMDEQYF. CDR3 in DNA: TGTGCCAGTAGTAAGCATTCCCGCCCCATGGACGAGCAGTACTTC.

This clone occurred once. The CDR3 bases are TGTGCCAGCAGCTTAAGCGCTAGCGGGTATCGCGGGCAGTACTTC. Its translation: CASSLSASGYRGQYF. The rearrangement uses TRBV7-2 and TRBJ2-7; 8 nucleotides agree with TRBD2. After removal of 2 bases from V and 9 bases from J, the junction contained 12 bases not matched to a gene. Germline V CDR1 and CDR2: SGHTA, FQGNSA. The CDR3 sequence is 15 residues long.

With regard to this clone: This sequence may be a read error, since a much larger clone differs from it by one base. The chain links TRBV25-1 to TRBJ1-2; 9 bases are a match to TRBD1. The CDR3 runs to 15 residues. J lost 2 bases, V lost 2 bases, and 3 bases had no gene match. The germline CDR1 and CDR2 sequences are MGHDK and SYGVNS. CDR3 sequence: CASSEVGTGNYGYTF. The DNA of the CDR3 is TGTGCCAGCAGTGAAGTGGGGACAGGGAACTATGGCTACACCTTC.

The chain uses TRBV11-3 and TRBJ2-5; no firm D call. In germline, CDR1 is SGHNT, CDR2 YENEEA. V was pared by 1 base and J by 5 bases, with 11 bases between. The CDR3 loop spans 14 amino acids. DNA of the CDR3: TGTGCCAGCAGCTTAGGGCCCGCGGAGGAGACCCAGTACTTC. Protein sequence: CASSLGPAEETQYF.

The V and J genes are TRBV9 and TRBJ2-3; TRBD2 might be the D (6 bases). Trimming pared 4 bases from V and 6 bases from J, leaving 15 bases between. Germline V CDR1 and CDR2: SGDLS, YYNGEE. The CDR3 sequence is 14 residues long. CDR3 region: CASSKMEGRDTQYF. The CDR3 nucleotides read TGTGCCAGCAGCAAGATGGAGGGTCGCGATACGCAGTATTTT.

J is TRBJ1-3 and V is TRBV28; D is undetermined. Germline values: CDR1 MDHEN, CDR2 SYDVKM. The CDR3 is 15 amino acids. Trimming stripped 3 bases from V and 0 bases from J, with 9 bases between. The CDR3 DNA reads TGTGCCAGCAGTTTCGGAGGTTACTCTGGAAACACCATATATTTT. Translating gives CASSFGGYSGNTIYF.

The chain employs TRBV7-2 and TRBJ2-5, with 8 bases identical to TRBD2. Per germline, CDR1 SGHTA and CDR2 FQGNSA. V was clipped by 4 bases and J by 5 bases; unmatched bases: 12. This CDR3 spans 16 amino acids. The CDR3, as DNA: TGTGCCAGCAGCTCGCGGACTAGCTGGGAGGGGGAGACCCAGTACTTC. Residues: CASSSRTSWEGETQYF.

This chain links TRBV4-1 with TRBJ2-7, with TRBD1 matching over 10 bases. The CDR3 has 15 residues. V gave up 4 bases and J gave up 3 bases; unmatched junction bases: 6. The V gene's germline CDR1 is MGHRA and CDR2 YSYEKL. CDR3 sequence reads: CASSPPDRGIYEQYF. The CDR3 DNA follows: TGCGCCAGCAGCCCCCCGGACAGGGGGATCTACGAGCAGTACTTC.